Listed below are T cell receptor beta chains from one sample, sequenced in a study of T-cell reconstitution after alpha-beta-depleted transplantation in children. Each CDR3 protein gets one entry after TCRdb re-called the PCR reads with MiXCR. The data show hundreds of thousands of distinct CDR3 sequences, around 13% seen once. The sample consisted of PBMCs, mostly from graft donor cells, taken 360 days after TCRalphabeta/CD19-depleted stem cell transplant. These receptors all come from a male patient younger than 18 who had a stem cell transplant for acute myeloid leukemia, so the T cells may come from the graft donor. The CDR3 runs from the conserved cysteine through the conserved F or W. Each record gives: J gene, D gene, clone size, V gene, CDR3 protein, CDR3 DNA. D genes are given only for firm matches. Size tells how often a clone was seen (once, few, many) or the class of an expanded clone, and some rows leave it out.

TRBJ2-5	NA	NA	TRBV7-8	CASSPEGSGVRETQYF	TGTGCCAGCAGCCCGGAGGGGTCAGGGGTCCGCGAGACCCAGTACTTC
TRBJ2-1	TRBD2	many	TRBV28	CASSLFFAGGPYNEQFF	TGTGCCAGCAGTTTGTTCTTCGCGGGAGGGCCATACAATGAGCAGTTCTTC
TRBJ2-3	TRBD1	few	TRBV20-1	CSARDWTGGGRTDTQYF	TGCAGTGCTAGAGATTGGACAGGGGGTGGTCGCACAGATACGCAGTATTTT
TRBJ2-3	NA	NA	TRBV11-1	CASSPQGLTDTQYF	TGTGCCAGCAGCCCTCAGGGGTTGACAGATACGCAGTATTTT
TRBJ1-4	TRBD1	few	TRBV12-3/TRBV12-4	CASSLTIGGTANEKLFF	TGTGCCAGCAGTTTAACAATAGGCGGGACAGCTAATGAAAAACTGTTTTTT
TRBJ2-1	NA	NA	TRBV20-1	CCARDVRGASSYNEQFF	TGCTGTGCTAGAGACGTGCGCGGGGCGAGCTCCTACAATGAGCAGTTCTTC
TRBJ2-1	NA	many	TRBV5-1	CASSLWLSDEQFF	TGCGCCAGCAGCTTGTGGCTATCGGATGAGCAGTTCTTC
TRBJ1-2	NA	NA	TRBV25-1	CASSEYPGLDYGYTF	TGTGCCAGCAGTGAATATCCGGGTCTGGACTATGGCTACACCTTC
TRBJ2-2	NA	NA	TRBV15	CATSRDRSNTGELFF	TGTGCCACCAGCAGAGATCGATCGAACACCGGGGAGCTGTTTTTT
TRBJ1-1	TRBD1	NA	TRBV29-1	CSVEESRGRTTEAFF	TGCAGCGTTGAAGAGAGCAGGGGGCGAACGACTGAAGCTTTCTTT
TRBJ1-2	NA	few	TRBV15	CATSRASGANYGYTF	TGTGCCACCAGCAGAGCATCAGGTGCTAACTATGGCTACACCTTC
TRBJ2-2	TRBD2	few	TRBV3-1	CASSQDKAGGPGTGELFF	TGTGCCAGCAGCCAAGATAAAGCGGGAGGGCCTGGGACCGGGGAGCTGTTTTTT
TRBJ2-7	NA	NA	TRBV13	CASSSFSPPGEEVEQYF	TGTGCCAGCAGCTCATTCTCGCCCCCCGGGGAGGAGGTCGAGCAGTACTTC
TRBJ2-3	NA	few	TRBV20-1	CSARPTGRTDTQYF	TGCAGTGCTAGGCCGACAGGCCGGACAGATACGCAGTATTTT
TRBJ2-3	TRBD2	NA	TRBV27	CASSTTSGRLEYF	TGTGCCAGCAGTACGACTAGCGGGAGACTGGAGTATTTT
TRBJ2-2	NA	NA	TRBV12-3/TRBV12-4	CASSLAGGQAGELFF	TGTGCCAGCAGTTTAGCGGGGGGGCAGGCCGGGGAGCTGTTTTTT
TRBJ2-7	TRBD1	NA	TRBV7-9	CASSLPGQGIYEQYF	TGTGCCAGCAGCTTGCCGGGACAGGGGATTTACGAGCAGTACTTC
TRBJ2-1	TRBD2	many	TRBV29-1	CSPVAGSSYNEQFF	TGCAGCCCCGTAGCGGGGTCCTCCTACAATGAGCAGTTCTTC
TRBJ1-1	NA	few	TRBV4-3	CASSQEPGMNTEAFF	TGCGCCAGCAGCCAAGAGCCAGGGATGAACACTGAAGCTTTCTTT
TRBJ2-5	TRBD2	NA	TRBV12-3/TRBV12-4	CASSPYSGRETQYF	TGTGCCAGCAGTCCATATAGCGGGAGGGAGACCCAGTACTTC
TRBJ2-2	NA	NA	TRBV5-1	CASSLEGPAGELFF	TGCGCCAGCAGTTTGGAGGGCCCGGCCGGGGAGCTGTTTTTT
TRBJ2-7	NA	NA	TRBV21-1	CASRKGTSGGYYEQYF	TGTGCCAGCCGAAAGGGGACTAGCGGGGGCTACTACGAGCAGTACTTC
TRBJ2-4	NA	NA	TRBV7-2	CASGDLLAKNIQYF	TGTGCCAGCGGGGACCTACTAGCCAAAAACATTCAGTACTTC